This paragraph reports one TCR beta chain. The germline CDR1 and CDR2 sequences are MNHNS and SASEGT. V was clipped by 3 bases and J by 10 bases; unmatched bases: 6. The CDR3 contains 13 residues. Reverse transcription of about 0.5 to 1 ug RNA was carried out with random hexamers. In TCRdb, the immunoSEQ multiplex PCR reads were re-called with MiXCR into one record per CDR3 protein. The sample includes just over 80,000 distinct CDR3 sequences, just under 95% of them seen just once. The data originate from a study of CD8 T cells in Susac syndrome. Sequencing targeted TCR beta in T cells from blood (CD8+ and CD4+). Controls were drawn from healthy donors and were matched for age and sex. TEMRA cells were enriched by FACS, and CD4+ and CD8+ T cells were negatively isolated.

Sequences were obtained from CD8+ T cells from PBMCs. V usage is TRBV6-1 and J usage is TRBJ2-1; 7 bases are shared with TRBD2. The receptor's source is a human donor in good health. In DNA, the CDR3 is TGTGCCAGCAGTGATGGGGGAGGGACGGAGCAGTTCTTC. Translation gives CASSDGGGTEQFF.